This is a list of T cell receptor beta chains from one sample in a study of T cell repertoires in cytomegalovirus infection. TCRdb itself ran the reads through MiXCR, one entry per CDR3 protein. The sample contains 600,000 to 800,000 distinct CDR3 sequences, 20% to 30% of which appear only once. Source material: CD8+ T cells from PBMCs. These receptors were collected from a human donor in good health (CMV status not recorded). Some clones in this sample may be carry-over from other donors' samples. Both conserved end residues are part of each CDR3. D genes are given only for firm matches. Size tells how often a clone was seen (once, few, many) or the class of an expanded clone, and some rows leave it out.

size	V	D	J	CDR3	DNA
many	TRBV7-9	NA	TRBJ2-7	CASSQGGSNEQYF	TGTGCCAGCAGCCAGGGAGGTAGCAACGAGCAGTACTTC
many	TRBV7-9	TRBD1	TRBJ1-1	CASSQQGSRAFF	TGTGCCAGCAGCCAACAGGGGTCGAGAGCTTTCTTT
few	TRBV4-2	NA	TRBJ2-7	CASSQVASTFSYEQYF	TGTGCCAGCAGCCAAGTCGCCTCAACCTTCTCCTACGAGCAGTACTTC
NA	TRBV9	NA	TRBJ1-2	CASTPEGAGYTF	TGTGCCAGCACCCCCGAGGGAGCCGGCTACACCTTC
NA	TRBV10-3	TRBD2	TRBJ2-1	CAISERAGGRNEQFF	TGTGCCATCAGTGAAAGAGCGGGGGGGCGTAATGAGCAGTTCTTC
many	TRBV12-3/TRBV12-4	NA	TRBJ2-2	CASIPLGRGLTGELFF	TGTGCCAGCATCCCCTTAGGCAGGGGATTGACCGGGGAGCTGTTTTTT
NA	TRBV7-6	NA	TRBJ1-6	CASSSPDGRWSPLHF	TGTGCCAGCAGCTCCCCCGATGGGAGGTGGTCACCCCTCCACTTT
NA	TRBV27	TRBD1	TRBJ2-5	CASSADRGVPYF	TGTGCCAGCAGTGCGGACAGGGGGGTCCCTTACTTC
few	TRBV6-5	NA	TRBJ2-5	CASSYSPPDGETQYF	TGTGCCAGCAGTTACTCCCCCCCGGATGGGGAGACCCAGTACTTC
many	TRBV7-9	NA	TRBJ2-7	CASSLAQTPYEQYF	TGTGCCAGCAGCTTAGCGCAGACCCCCTACGAGCAGTACTTC
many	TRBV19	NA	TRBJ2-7	CASSSGLATYEQYF	TGTGCCAGTAGTTCGGGGCTGGCTACCTACGAGCAGTACTTC
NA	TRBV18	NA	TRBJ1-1	CASSQRPPQTMNTEAFF	TGTGCCAGCTCACAACGCCCCCCACAGACTATGAACACTGAAGCTTTCTTT
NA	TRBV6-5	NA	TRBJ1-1	CASSYDTVAGRTEAFF	TGTGCCAGCAGTTACGATACGGTGGCAGGGAGGACTGAAGCTTTCTTT
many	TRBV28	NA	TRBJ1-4	CASSSRDNEKLFF	TGTGCCAGCAGTTCTAGGGATAATGAAAAACTGTTTTTT
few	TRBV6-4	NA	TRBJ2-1	CASSDRLGREQFF	TGTGCCAGCAGTGACAGGCTTGGAAGGGAGCAGTTCTTC
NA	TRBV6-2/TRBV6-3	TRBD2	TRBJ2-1	CASSHGRGAAYNEQFF	TGTGCCAGCAGTCACGGGCGGGGGGCCGCCTACAATGAGCAGTTCTTC
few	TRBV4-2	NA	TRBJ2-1	CASSQDMEEYNEQFF	TGTGCCAGCAGCCAAGATATGGAGGAGTACAATGAGCAGTTCTTC
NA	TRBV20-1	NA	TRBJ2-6	CSATGANVLTF	TGCAGTGCGACTGGGGCCAACGTCCTGACTTTC
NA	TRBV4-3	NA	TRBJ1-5	CASSQDLGRLNQPQHF	TGCGCCAGCAGCCAAGATTTGGGCCGACTCAATCAGCCCCAGCATTTT
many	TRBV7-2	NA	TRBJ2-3	CASSLEGQTSDTQYF	TGTGCCAGCAGCTTAGAGGGCCAAACCTCAGATACGCAGTATTTT
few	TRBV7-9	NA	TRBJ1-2	CASSLVGSYYGYTF	TGTGCCAGCAGCTTAGTTGGTAGCTACTATGGCTACACCTTC
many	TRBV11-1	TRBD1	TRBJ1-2	CASSFLGQEPYGYTF	TGTGCCAGCAGCTTCTTAGGACAGGAACCCTATGGCTACACCTTC